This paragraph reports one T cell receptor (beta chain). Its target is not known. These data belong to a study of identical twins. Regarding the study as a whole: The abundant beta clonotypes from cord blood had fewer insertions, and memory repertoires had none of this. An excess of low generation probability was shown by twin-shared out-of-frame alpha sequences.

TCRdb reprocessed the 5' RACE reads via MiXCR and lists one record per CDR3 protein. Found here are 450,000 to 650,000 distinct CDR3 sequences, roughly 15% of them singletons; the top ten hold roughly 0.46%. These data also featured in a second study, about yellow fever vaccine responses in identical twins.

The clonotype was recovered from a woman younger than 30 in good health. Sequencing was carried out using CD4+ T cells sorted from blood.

For the CDR3, the DNA is TGTGCCAGCAGTCAGGCCTCTCACGAGCAGTACTTC. Translation: CASSQASHEQYF. This sequence joins TRBV2 and TRBJ2-7; D not certain. V was clipped by 5 bases and J by 5 bases, with 10 bases between them. The V gene's germline CDR1 is SNHLY and CDR2 FYNNEI. This CDR3 comprises 12 residues.